The 5 T cell receptor beta chains presented below share a single source sample, sequenced in a study of blood T cell repertoires in COVID-19. The method was immunoSEQ multiplex PCR; TCRdb's version includes in-frame clones alone and lacks a portion of them. This table holds fewer than 350,000 clones, approximately 91% found once. The material sequenced was PBMCs or T cells enriched from blood (not recorded which). Receptors originate from a woman aged 40 to 55 with acute COVID-19.

This chain connects TRBV11-3 to TRBJ1-1; D not certain. The CDR3 totals 13 residues. Trimming took 0 bases from V and 8 from J, leaving 10 bases between them. Germline V gene data show CDR1 as SGHNT and CDR2 as YENEEA. CDR3: CASSLEGRLEAFF. Written as DNA, the CDR3 is TGTGCCAGCAGCTTAGAAGGAAGACTAGAAGCTTTCTTT.

About this clone: Other nucleotide sequences from this sample produce the same CDR3. The V call is TRBV18, the J call TRBJ1-3; D is possibly TRBD1 (6 bases). V was shortened by 5 bases and J by 0 bases, with 8 bases between the two germline ends. CDR1 and CDR2 from the germline V gene are KGHSH and LQKENI. CDR3 length equals 14 residues. This chain's CDR3 is CASSRDNSGNTIYF. The CDR3 DNA sequence: TGTGCCAGCTCAAGGGACAACTCTGGAAACACCATATATTTT.

By sample share, this clone is medium-sized. In DNA form, the CDR3 reads TGCGCCAGCCAGACTAGCGGGGGGCCCTTAGGGCAGTTCTTC. This gives the protein CASQTSGGPLGQFF. The chain is built from TRBV10-1 and TRBJ2-1, with 13 bases identical to TRBD2. Germline loops: CDR1 WNHNN, CDR2 SYGVQD (reference sequence). V lost 8 bases and J lost 12; bases outside the gene matches: 10. CDR3 length equals 14 residues.

This chain links TRBV6-4 with TRBJ2-7, with D perhaps TRBD1 (6 bases). Trimming stripped 6 bases from V and 4 bases from J, with 10 bases between. Germline values: CDR1 MRHNA, CDR2 SNTAGT. This CDR3 contains 12 residues. CDR3 region: CASRRQAYEQYF. The CDR3 DNA reads as TGTGCCAGCAGAAGACAGGCGTACGAGCAGTACTTC.

CDR3 sequence (DNA): TGTGCCAGCATTCCCCAGGCTACTAGGGCCACTGAAGCTTTCTTT. This codes for CASIPQATRATEAFF. V usage is TRBV6-5 and J usage is TRBJ1-1; no firm D call. Germline V gene sequence: CDR1 MNHEY, CDR2 SVGAGI. V lost 7 bases and J 4 bases, leaving 19 bases between the germline ends. The CDR3 totals 15 residues.